This T cell receptor beta chain was captured in a study of PD-1 and CTLA-4 blockade in melanoma. Libraries were prepared by immunoSEQ multiplex PCR; TCRdb keeps only in-frame clonotypes and omits some of them. There are fewer than 35,000 clones in the sample; roughly 90% occur only once, and almost 6.5% lies in the top ten. This CDR3 comprises 14 residues. Germline CDR1 reads MNHNY; CDR2 reads SVGAGI (reference sequence). After removal of 10 bases from V and 7 bases from J, the junction contained 8 bases not matched to a gene. This sequence originates from a human donor with melanoma. The V and J genes are TRBV6-6 and TRBJ2-2; 11 bases match TRBD2. This material consisted of CD8+ T cells from peripheral blood, taken from a patient given anti-PD-1 treatment. CDR3 in amino acids: CATSGTSGIGELFF. In nucleotides, the CDR3 is TGTGCCACCTCTGGGACTAGCGGTATCGGGGAGCTGTTTTTT.